This entry concerns a single T cell receptor beta chain. Its antigen remains unknown. The data originate from a study of shared clonotypes between healthy human individuals. Study outcomes and limitations: Investigators expected sequencing depth to affect clonotype sharing among donors.

The protocol was immunoSEQ multiplex PCR, while the TCRdb copy is restricted to in-frame clones and leaves out a portion. The sample yields some 450,000 clones, approximately 77% seen once. Donors, without exception, were Caucasian adults residing in Nashville, Tennessee. Around 90 million PBMCs served as the genomic DNA source for unsorted samples. The CDR3 runs to 13 residues. Germline-derived CDR1 and CDR2 are MNHNS and SASEGT. V was trimmed by 1 base and J by 9 bases, leaving 12 bases between them. Sample: PBMCs. The receptor's source is a middle-aged woman in good health. Some clones in this sample may be carry-over from other donors' samples. The chain carries TRBV6-1 and TRBJ1-2, with a possible D match to TRBD1 (6 bases). The CDR3 reads CASSEVGGASYTF. The CDR3 DNA reads as TGTGCCAGCAGTGAAGTGGGGGGCGCGAGCTACACCTTC.